The 12 T cell receptor beta chains reported below all come from one sample, sequenced in a study of blood T cell repertoires in COVID-19. Using immunoSEQ multiplex PCR, the repertoire was profiled, and TCRdb retains in-frame clones only, with some absent. Here the sample spans 300,000 to 350,000 clones, 88% being singletons. Sequenced sample: PBMCs or T cells enriched from blood (not recorded which). The receptors were sampled from a man aged 30-40 years who had recovered from COVID-19.

This chain connects TRBV12-5 to TRBJ2-1, with 7 positions matching TRBD1. Germline-derived CDR1 and CDR2 are LGHNT and FRNRAP. V dropped 0 bases and J dropped 0; count of bases not matched to a gene: 8. The CDR3 has 18 residues. CDR3 sequence reads: CASGLVNRGQSSYNEQFF. The CDR3 coding sequence is TGTGCTAGTGGTTTGGTAAATAGGGGACAGAGCTCCTACAATGAGCAGTTCTTC.

The count of this clone is one. The chain recombines TRBV10-3 with TRBJ2-2; 10 bases agree with TRBD1. V was pared by 9 bases and J by 5 bases, with 6 bases of the junction left unmatched. The CDR3 is 14 residues long. Germline V gene lookup returns CDR1 ENHRY and CDR2 SYGVKD. CDR3 nucleotide sequence: TGTGCCATTTCCCGGGACAGGGGTACCGGGGAGCTGTTTTTT. Protein sequence: CAISRDRGTGELFF.

V gene TRBV30 combines with J gene TRBJ2-2, with D uncertain. Germline V gene sequence: CDR1 GTSNPN, CDR2 SVGIG (reference sequence). V was pared by 0 bases and J by 7 bases, with 3 bases between. The length of the CDR3 is 11 residues. The CDR3 DNA reads as TGTGCCTGGAGTGTACTCGGGGAGCTGTTTTTT. Encoded protein: CAWSVLGELFF.

The V and J genes are TRBV10-2 and TRBJ2-7; D perhaps matches TRBD2 (5 bases). The CDR3 length is 13 residues. Germline loops: CDR1 WSHSY, CDR2 SAAADI. The V gene lost 2 bases and the J gene lost 2 bases, with 7 bases spanning the gap. The CDR3 nucleotides are TGCGCCAGCAGTGAGGGAGGCCCCTACGAGCAGTACTTC. Protein product: CASSEGGPYEQYF.

The chain is built from TRBV5-1 and TRBJ2-7; 10 bases are shared with TRBD1. V lost 4 bases, J lost 6 bases, and 13 bases stayed unmatched. The CDR3 has 16 residues. In germline, CDR1 is SGHRS, CDR2 YFSETQ. CDR3 sequence reads: CASSPGAGTGVSEQYF. CDR3 DNA: TGCGCCAGCAGCCCAGGAGCCGGGACAGGGGTTAGCGAGCAGTACTTC. The full variable domain, rest sourced from reference TRBV5-1 and TRBJ2-7, is KAGVTQTPRYLIKTRGQQVTLSCSPISGHRSVSWYQQTPGQGLQFLFEYFSETQRNKGNFPGRFSGRQFSNSRSEMNVSTLELGDSALYLCASSPGAGTGVSEQYFGPGTRLTVT.

This chain joins TRBV28 and TRBJ2-7; TRBD2 might be the D (7 bases). V was trimmed by 6 bases and J by 0 bases, leaving 18 bases between them. In germline, CDR1 is MDHEN, CDR2 SYDVKM. This CDR3 has 16 amino acids. CDR3: CASRYEGGGASYEQYF. The CDR3 nucleotides read TGTGCCAGCAGATACGAAGGGGGGGGCGCCTCCTACGAGCAGTACTTC. Full variable domain (outside the CDR3, taken from reference TRBV28 and TRBJ2-7): DVKVTQSSRYLVKRTGEKVFLECVQDMDHENMFWYRQDPGLGLRLIYFSYDVKMKEKGDIPEGYSVSREKKERFSLILESASTNQTSMYLCASRYEGGGASYEQYFGPGTRLTVT.

DNA for the CDR3: TGTGCCACCTTTAGCGGGGGCCAAGAGACCCAGTACTTC. This sequence encodes CATFSGGQETQYF. The chain combines TRBV10-3 with TRBJ2-5, with 9 nucleotides matching TRBD2. The germline CDR1 and CDR2 sequences are ENHRY and SYGVKD. This CDR3 spans 13 amino acids. V lost 10 bases to trimming and J lost 1 base; unmatched junction nucleotides: 4.

The CDR3 DNA sequence: TGTGCCAGCACTGGCTTAGCTAGCACAGATACGCAGTATTTT. It specifies CASTGLASTDTQYF. The rearrangement links TRBV28 to TRBJ2-3, with D hard to call. Germline CDR1 and CDR2: MDHEN and SYDVKM. The V and J ends lost 7 bases and 0 bases respectively, with 11 bases between them. The CDR3 extends over 14 amino acids.

The chain couples TRBV7-9 to TRBJ2-3, with 8 bases matching TRBD2. The V and J ends lost 5 bases and 3 bases, in that order; junction bases with no gene match: 10. From germline, CDR1 is SEHNR and CDR2 FQNEAQ (reference sequence). This CDR3 spans 16 amino acids. CDR3 amino acids: CASSTAQVAGTDTQYF. CDR3 bases: TGTGCCAGCAGCACCGCCCAGGTAGCGGGGACAGATACGCAGTATTTT.

This sequence joins TRBV18 and TRBJ2-7, with TRBD1 matching over 12 bases. Germline CDR1 reads KGHSH; CDR2 reads LQKENI. Germline trimming cut 3 bases from V and 7 bases from J; bases unmatched to any gene: 4. The CDR3 length is 14 residues. The chain's CDR3 is CASSPGQGAREQYF. The CDR3 DNA follows: TGTGCCAGCTCACCGGGACAGGGGGCGCGAGAGCAGTACTTC.

As for this clone: Other DNA sequences in the sample encode the same CDR3. The CDR3 sequence is CASSPSGNTEAFF. The CDR3 bases are TGTGCCAGCTCACCATCCGGGAACACTGAAGCTTTCTTT. The rearrangement uses TRBV18 and TRBJ1-1; D unclear. The CDR3 is 13 amino acids. The V end lost 2 bases, the J end lost 1 base, and 5 bases lay between the germline ends. From germline, CDR1 is KGHSH and CDR2 LQKENI.

DNA of the CDR3: TGTGCCAGCAGCGTCTCTAGCGGGGTCGCAGATACGCAGTATTTT. It specifies CASSVSSGVADTQYF. The chain combines TRBV7-3 with TRBJ2-3; 9 positions match TRBD2. V lost 5 bases, J lost 4 bases, and 7 bases stayed unmatched. CDR3 size: 15 residues. Germline-derived CDR1 and CDR2 are SGHTA and FQGTGA. The complete variable domain, with remaining parts taken from reference TRBV7-3 and TRBJ2-3, reads GAGVSQTPSNKVTEKGKYVELRCDPISGHTALYWYRQSLGQGPEFLIYFQGTGAADDSGLPNDRFFAVRPEGSVSTLKIQRTERGDSAVYLCASSVSSGVADTQYFGPGTRLTVL.